These 17 T cell receptor beta chains originate from one sample sequenced in a study of cytomegalovirus exposure and HLA in healthy donors. Primers for the PCR totalled 60 Vbeta and 13 Jbeta. The data were produced by immunoSEQ multiplex PCR, yet TCRdb's version contains in-frame clones alone and is incomplete. The sample records approximately 100,000 clones, about four fifths being singletons. The sample taken for sequencing was PBMCs. The receptor source for this set is a woman between 40 and 50 years old in good health and CMV-seronegative.

The genes are TRBV7-3 and TRBJ2-3; D not resolved. Per germline, CDR1 SGHTA and CDR2 FQGTGA. The CDR3 contains 13 residues. The V end was cut by 3 bases, the J end by 1 base, with 5 bases between. CDR3 in amino acids: CASSLSGTDTQYF. CDR3 nucleotides: TGTGCCAGCAGCTTGAGCGGCACAGATACGCAGTATTTT.

The chain uses TRBV4-1 and TRBJ2-7; 10 bases match TRBD1. Germline-derived CDR1 and CDR2 are MGHRA and YSYEKL. Losses at the gene ends were 3 bases for V and 5 bases for J; bases not matched to a gene: 10. The CDR3 loop spans 16 amino acids. Written as DNA, the CDR3 is TGCGCCAGCAGCCATGTGGCGGGACAGGGGTACCACGAGCAGTACTTC. Its translation: CASSHVAGQGYHEQYF.

This clone has a handful of counts. V and J are TRBV4-1 and TRBJ2-3, with a weak D call TRBD2 (6 bases). The CDR3 is made up of 15 amino acids. CDR1 and CDR2 from the germline V gene are MGHRA and YSYEKL. Trimming cost V 0 bases and J 4 bases, with 11 bases left between them. CDR3 nucleotide sequence: TGCGCCAGCAGCCAAGAGGAGGGAACCCCAGATACGCAGTATTTT. Translated, it gives CASSQEEGTPDTQYF.

The V and J genes are TRBV6-5 and TRBJ2-7; D is uncertain. V was cut by 5 bases and J by 0 bases, with 8 bases left in between. Looked up from germline, CDR1 is MNHEY and CDR2 is SVGAGI. There are 13 residues in the CDR3. Written as DNA, the CDR3 is TGTGCCAGCAGTAATGGGCCCTCCTACGAGCAGTACTTC. This encodes CASSNGPSYEQYF.

The rearrangement links TRBV18 to TRBJ1-3; the D gene is possibly TRBD1 (6 bases). V lost 6 bases and J 0 bases, leaving 12 bases between the germline ends. The CDR3 contains 15 residues. In germline, CDR1 is KGHSH, CDR2 LQKENI. CDR3 amino acids: CASSPGQLSGNTIYF. CDR3 in DNA: TGTGCCAGCTCGCCCGGACAGCTCTCTGGAAACACCATATATTTT.

The CDR3 spells CASGRDSEQFF. In nucleotides, the CDR3 is TGTGCCAGCGGGAGGGACTCGGAGCAGTTCTTC. J is TRBJ2-1 and V is TRBV2, with 7 bases aligning to TRBD2. CDR3 size: 11 residues. The germline V gene encodes CDR1 SNHLY and CDR2 FYNNEI. Trimming cost V 8 bases and J 10 bases; bases outside gene matches: 5.

The chain carries TRBV7-6 and TRBJ1-3; 7 nucleotides align to TRBD1. The V gene end was trimmed by 4 bases and the J gene end by 0 bases; junction bases not matched to a gene: 6. CDR3 size: 16 residues. Germline V CDR1 and CDR2: SGHVS, FNYEAQ. CDR3 bases: TGTGCCAGCAGCTCGCAACAGGGGCACTCTGGAAACACCATATATTTT. This translates into CASSSQQGHSGNTIYF.

The V call is TRBV4-1, the J call TRBJ1-4, with D possibly being TRBD1 (6 bases). Germline V gives CDR1 MGHRA, CDR2 YSYEKL. CDR3 length: 17 amino acids. Trimming cost V 1 base and J 10 bases, with 22 bases left between them. CDR3 in DNA: TGCGCCAGCAGCCAAGGGGGTCGGGATGGAACCAGGGGAAAACTGTTTTTT. Protein product: CASSQGGRDGTRGKLFF.

The chain is built from TRBV5-6 and TRBJ1-5; TRBD1 might be the D (5 bases). Trimming shortened V by 3 bases and J by 0 bases, and 10 bases separated the two germline ends. The CDR3 loop spans 15 amino acids. Germline CDR1 SGHDT, CDR2 YYEEEE. The CDR3 DNA reads as TGTGCCAGCAGCTCCGACAGATCTAGCAATCAGCCCCAGCATTTT. This codes for CASSSDRSSNQPQHF.

The gene calls are TRBV5-1 and TRBJ2-7; the D gene is possibly TRBD1 (6 bases). Between the trimmed V and J ends, which lost 4 bases and 0 bases, there was a span of 17 bases. The CDR3 has 16 amino acids. The V gene's germline CDR1 is SGHRS and CDR2 YFSETQ. The CDR3 region has the DNA TGCGCCAGCAGCGAAGCCTCAGGGGAACCCTCCTACGAGCAGTACTTC. Its translation is CASSEASGEPSYEQYF.

The chain's CDR3 is CASSESGDRGLEAFF. The DNA of the CDR3 is TGTGCCAGCAGTGAATCGGGGGACAGGGGCCTTGAAGCTTTCTTT. J is TRBJ1-1 and V is TRBV25-1, with 10 bases aligning to TRBD1. Germline CDR1 MGHDK, CDR2 SYGVNS. This CDR3 region has 15 residues. J was trimmed by 7 bases and V by 1 base; bases with no gene match: 6.

CDR3 protein: CSVARGSSYNEQFF. In nucleotides, the CDR3 is TGCAGCGTTGCGCGGGGGAGCTCCTACAATGAGCAGTTCTTC. This chain joins TRBV29-1 and TRBJ2-1; 7 nucleotides line up with TRBD2. J gave up 0 bases and V 4 bases, and 3 bases lay outside the gene matches. CDR1 is SQVTM and CDR2 is ANQGSEA in the germline V gene. This CDR3 contains 14 residues.

A few counts support this clone. The chain links TRBV5-5 to TRBJ1-1; D not certain. Trimming cost V 3 bases and J 1 base, with 7 bases left between them. CDR3 size: 13 residues. Germline assignment: CDR1 SGHKS and CDR2 YYEKEE (reference sequence). Written as DNA, the CDR3 is TGTGCCAGCAGCTGGGCATCGAACACTGAAGCTTTCTTT. It translates to CASSWASNTEAFF.

Only one count was recorded for this clone. The V and J genes are TRBV6-5 and TRBJ2-5, with TRBD1 as a possible D gene (5 bases). Trimming pared 0 bases from V and 5 bases from J, leaving 13 bases between. There are 15 residues in the CDR3. Germline values: CDR1 MNHEY, CDR2 SVGAGI. CDR3: CASSYSGQTVETQYF. The CDR3 region has the DNA TGTGCCAGCAGTTACTCGGGGCAGACTGTGGAGACCCAGTACTTC.

The chain links TRBV7-9 to TRBJ1-2, with TRBD1 identical over 8 bases. Germline V gene sequence: CDR1 SEHNR, CDR2 FQNEAQ (reference sequence). CDR3 size: 14 residues. J was trimmed by 7 bases and V by 4 bases; bases with no gene match: 8. CDR3 region: CASSSDRAVGGYTF. CDR3 nucleotide sequence: TGTGCCAGCAGCTCGGACAGGGCTGTCGGTGGCTACACCTTC.

The genes are TRBV5-1 and TRBJ2-1, with TRBD1 identical over 10 bases. V was clipped by 6 bases and J by 3 bases; unmatched bases: 9. Germline V gene lookup returns CDR1 SGHRS and CDR2 YFSETQ. The CDR3 runs 16 residues. CDR3 bases: TGCGCCAGCAACGCACCGGGACAGGGGAACTACAATGAGCAGTTCTTC. It is translated as CASNAPGQGNYNEQFF.

This clone was observed once. V is TRBV5-1 and J is TRBJ1-6, with 8 bases aligning to TRBD1. V shed 7 bases, J shed 6 bases, and the junction held 6 bases outside the gene matches. The CDR3 runs to 14 residues. Germline V CDR1 and CDR2: SGHRS, YFSETQ. CDR3 sequence reads: CASCRDRSNSPLHF. In nucleotides, the CDR3 is TGCGCCAGCTGCCGGGACAGGTCTAATTCACCCCTCCACTTT.